This T cell receptor (beta chain) was captured in a study of blood T cell repertoires in COVID-19. Across the study: Italy, Spain and the United States were the sources of the convalescent and acute COVID-19 samples. PBMCs, B-cell-depleted T cells, or T cells were the source of the cDNA or gDNA that made up the material.

The CDR3 runs to 16 residues. Germline loops: CDR1 LGHDT, CDR2 YNNKEL (reference sequence). Trimming took 4 bases from V and 5 from J; bases not matched to a gene: 11. Original analysis: How many nucleated cells were present was estimated from reference gene primer amplification. Profiling relied on immunoSEQ multiplex PCR, and the TCRdb table lists in-frame clones only, not all of them. That table gives V, J and clone size, and the DNA gave D and trimming. The table records fewer than 110,000 clones, approximately 87% of them present only once. V and J are TRBV3-1 (or the pseudogene TRBV3-2) and TRBJ2-5; 9 positions agree with TRBD2. The sequence was obtained from a human donor in a cohort sampled during active or convalescent COVID-19. The source material was peripheral blood. CDR3 residues: CASSPRGLAGWETQYF. The CDR3 DNA reads TGTGCCAGCAGCCCACGGGGGCTAGCGGGATGGGAGACCCAGTACTTC.